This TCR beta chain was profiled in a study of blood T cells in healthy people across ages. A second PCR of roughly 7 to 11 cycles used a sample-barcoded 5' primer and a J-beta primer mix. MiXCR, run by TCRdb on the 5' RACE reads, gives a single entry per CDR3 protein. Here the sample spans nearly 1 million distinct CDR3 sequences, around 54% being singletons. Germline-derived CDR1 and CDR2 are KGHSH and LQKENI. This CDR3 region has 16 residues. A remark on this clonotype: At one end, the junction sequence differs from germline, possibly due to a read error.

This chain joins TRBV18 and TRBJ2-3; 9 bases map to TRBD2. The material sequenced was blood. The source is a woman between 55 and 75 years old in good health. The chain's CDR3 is CASSANPSGNTETQYF. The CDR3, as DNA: TGTGCCAGCTCAGCAAACCCTAGCGGGAACACAGAGACGCAGTATTTT.